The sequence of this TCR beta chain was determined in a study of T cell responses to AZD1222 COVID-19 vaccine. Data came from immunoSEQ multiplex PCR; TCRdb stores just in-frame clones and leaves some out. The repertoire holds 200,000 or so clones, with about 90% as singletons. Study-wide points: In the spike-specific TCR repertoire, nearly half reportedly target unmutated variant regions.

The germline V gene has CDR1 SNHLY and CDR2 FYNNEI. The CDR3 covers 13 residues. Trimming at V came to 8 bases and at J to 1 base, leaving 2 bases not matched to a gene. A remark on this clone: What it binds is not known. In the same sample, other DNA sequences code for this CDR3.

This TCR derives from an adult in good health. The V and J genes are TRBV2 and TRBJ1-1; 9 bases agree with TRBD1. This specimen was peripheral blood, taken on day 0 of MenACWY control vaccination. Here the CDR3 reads CASSGQGNTEAFF. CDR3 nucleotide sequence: TGTGCCAGCTCGGGACAGGGGAACACTGAAGCTTTCTTT.